Listed below are T cell receptor beta chains from one sample, sequenced in a study of regulatory T cells. Repertoires were generated with immunoSEQ multiplex PCR, while TCRdb's copy carries only in-frame clones and drops some. Of under 35,000 clones in the sample, roughly 93% are singletons; the top ten hold about 1%. The sample was conventional CD4+ T cells sorted from blood. These receptors came from a child aged 2 to 9 with CD3G deficiency. Each CDR3 is given with its conserved first and last residue. Each record gives: J gene, CDR3 length, D gene, V gene, clone size, CDR3 DNA, CDR3 protein. D genes are given only for firm matches. Expanded clones are given a class, and other clones once, few, many or no size at all.

j_call: TRBJ2-7; cdr3_length: 13; d_call: TRBD2; v_call: TRBV10-3; clone_size: .; cdr3_nt: TGTGCCATCAGTGAGTCGTTTAGCGGGATGGCGTACTTC; cdr3_aa: CAISESFSGMAYF
j_call: TRBJ1-6; cdr3_length: 15; d_call: TRBD1; v_call: TRBV28; clone_size: once; cdr3_nt: TGTGCCAGCAGTTTATCATTCAGGGGGAATTCACCCCTCCACTTT; cdr3_aa: CASSLSFRGNSPLHF
j_call: TRBJ2-7; cdr3_length: 15; d_call: TRBD2; v_call: TRBV10-3; clone_size: .; cdr3_nt: TGTGCCATCAGTGAGGGACTAGCGAGCTCCTACGAGCAGTACTTC; cdr3_aa: CAISEGLASSYEQYF
j_call: TRBJ1-1; cdr3_length: 13; d_call: .; v_call: TRBV10-3; clone_size: .; cdr3_nt: TGTGCCATCAGGTCGGGGGTTAACACTGAAGCTTTCTTT; cdr3_aa: CAIRSGVNTEAFF
j_call: TRBJ2-7; cdr3_length: 15; d_call: .; v_call: TRBV28; clone_size: .; cdr3_nt: TGTGCCAGCAGTCAAGGGGACACTAGAACCTACGAGCAGTACTTC; cdr3_aa: CASSQGDTRTYEQYF
j_call: TRBJ1-2; cdr3_length: 14; d_call: TRBD1; v_call: TRBV19; clone_size: .; cdr3_nt: TGTGCCAGTAACTCCGGGACAGGGTCTCGGGGCTACACCTTC; cdr3_aa: CASNSGTGSRGYTF
j_call: TRBJ2-7; cdr3_length: 14; d_call: TRBD1; v_call: TRBV6-1; clone_size: .; cdr3_nt: TGTGCCAGCAGTGAAAAGGGAAGGGGGCACGAGCAGTACTTC; cdr3_aa: CASSEKGRGHEQYF
j_call: TRBJ2-7; cdr3_length: 12; d_call: .; v_call: TRBV28; clone_size: few; cdr3_nt: TGTGCCAGCATCTCACCCGGGAGTAGGATGTACTTC; cdr3_aa: CASISPGSRMYF
j_call: TRBJ2-2; cdr3_length: 14; d_call: TRBD1; v_call: TRBV7-9; clone_size: .; cdr3_nt: TGTGCCAGCAGCTCGGACAGGGTTACCGGGGAGCTGTTTTTT; cdr3_aa: CASSSDRVTGELFF
j_call: TRBJ1-1; cdr3_length: 11; d_call: .; v_call: TRBV20-1; clone_size: few; cdr3_nt: TGCAGTGCCCGGAGGAACACTGAAGCTTTCTTT; cdr3_aa: CSARRNTEAFF
j_call: TRBJ2-7; cdr3_length: 15; d_call: .; v_call: TRBV28; clone_size: once; cdr3_nt: TGTGCCAGCAGTCAGGCGGGCGCTCACTCCTACGAGCAGTACTTC; cdr3_aa: CASSQAGAHSYEQYF
j_call: TRBJ2-5; cdr3_length: 11; d_call: .; v_call: TRBV20-1; clone_size: .; cdr3_nt: TGCAGTGCTAGTGGTTGGGAGACCCAGTACTTC; cdr3_aa: CSASGWETQYF
j_call: TRBJ2-7; cdr3_length: 14; d_call: TRBD2; v_call: TRBV11-2; clone_size: .; cdr3_nt: TGTGCCAGCAGCCTGGGGAGGGGATACTACGAGCAGTACTTC; cdr3_aa: CASSLGRGYYEQYF
j_call: TRBJ2-1; cdr3_length: 14; d_call: TRBD2; v_call: TRBV30; clone_size: once; cdr3_nt: TGTGCCTGGAGTTACGGGAGGGCCGGGAATGAGCAGTTCTTC; cdr3_aa: CAWSYGRAGNEQFF
j_call: TRBJ2-5; cdr3_length: 18; d_call: .; v_call: TRBV28; clone_size: once; cdr3_nt: TGTGCCAGCAGTCCCTCCGGGAGCAGGGGAAGCGGAGGAGAGACCCAGTACTTC; cdr3_aa: CASSPSGSRGSGGETQYF
j_call: TRBJ2-5; cdr3_length: 14; d_call: TRBD2; v_call: TRBV5-1; clone_size: .; cdr3_nt: TGCGCCAGCAAGAACGGAGCGGGAGGAGAGACCCAGTACTTC; cdr3_aa: CASKNGAGGETQYF
j_call: TRBJ2-3; cdr3_length: 19; d_call: TRBD2; v_call: TRBV5-1; clone_size: .; cdr3_nt: TGCGCCAGCAGCCCCGGGACTAGCGGGAGGCGAGTGGGCACAGATACGCAGTATTTT; cdr3_aa: CASSPGTSGRRVGTDTQYF
j_call: TRBJ2-3; cdr3_length: 15; d_call: TRBD1; v_call: TRBV5-1; clone_size: .; cdr3_nt: TGCGCCAGCAGCGTGGGGACAGCAGGGGGAGATACGCAGTATTTT; cdr3_aa: CASSVGTAGGDTQYF
j_call: TRBJ2-3; cdr3_length: 12; d_call: .; v_call: TRBV28; clone_size: .; cdr3_nt: TGTGCCAGCATGGGATTCACAGATACGCAGTATTTT; cdr3_aa: CASMGFTDTQYF
j_call: TRBJ1-1; cdr3_length: 15; d_call: TRBD1; v_call: TRBV28; clone_size: once; cdr3_nt: TGTGCCAGCAGTTTCATGGACAGGGGGAACACTGAAGCTTTCTTT; cdr3_aa: CASSFMDRGNTEAFF
j_call: TRBJ2-7; cdr3_length: 16; d_call: .; v_call: TRBV21-1; clone_size: .; cdr3_nt: TGTGCCAGCAGCACCTTAGCGGGTGATGCCTCGGTCGAGCAGTACTTC; cdr3_aa: CASSTLAGDASVEQYF
j_call: TRBJ2-7; cdr3_length: 14; d_call: .; v_call: TRBV4-1; clone_size: few; cdr3_nt: TGCGCCAGCAGCCAAGAACCCACGCTCTACGAGCAGTACTTC; cdr3_aa: CASSQEPTLYEQYF
j_call: TRBJ2-1; cdr3_length: 12; d_call: .; v_call: TRBV7-3; clone_size: .; cdr3_nt: TGTGCCAGCAGCGAGACGAGCGATGAGCAGTTCTTC; cdr3_aa: CASSETSDEQFF
j_call: TRBJ2-7; cdr3_length: 13; d_call: .; v_call: TRBV28; clone_size: once; cdr3_nt: TGTGCCACCCGCTTTGGCGGAGGCGACGAGCAGTACTTC; cdr3_aa: CATRFGGGDEQYF
j_call: TRBJ2-7; cdr3_length: 15; d_call: TRBD2; v_call: TRBV28; clone_size: .; cdr3_nt: TGTGCCAGCAGTTCCTCGGCTAGCGGGAGGTACGAGCAGTACTTC; cdr3_aa: CASSSSASGRYEQYF
j_call: TRBJ2-1; cdr3_length: 14; d_call: .; v_call: TRBV28; clone_size: .; cdr3_nt: TGTGCCAGCAGCCCCTCCCGCCTGTACAATGAGCAGTTCTTC; cdr3_aa: CASSPSRLYNEQFF
j_call: TRBJ1-2; cdr3_length: 12; d_call: .; v_call: TRBV5-1; clone_size: .; cdr3_nt: TGCGCCAGCAGCTTGCGGGGATATGGCTACACCTTC; cdr3_aa: CASSLRGYGYTF
j_call: TRBJ2-6; cdr3_length: 15; d_call: .; v_call: TRBV28; clone_size: .; cdr3_nt: TGTGCCAGCAGTTTAAGACAAGTTGGGGCCAACGTCCTGACTTTC; cdr3_aa: CASSLRQVGANVLTF
j_call: TRBJ1-5; cdr3_length: 13; d_call: .; v_call: TRBV6-1; clone_size: .; cdr3_nt: TGTGCCAGCGCGCTAAGATCCAATCAGCCCCAGCATTTT; cdr3_aa: CASALRSNQPQHF
j_call: TRBJ2-3; cdr3_length: 16; d_call: .; v_call: TRBV5-1; clone_size: .; cdr3_nt: TGCGCCAGCAGCTTGGGGGGAGCGACTAGCACAGATACGCAGTATTTT; cdr3_aa: CASSLGGATSTDTQYF
j_call: TRBJ1-3; cdr3_length: 15; d_call: .; v_call: TRBV6-5; clone_size: .; cdr3_nt: TGTGCCAGCAGTCCAGGTCGGGGGGAGGGAAACACCATATATTTT; cdr3_aa: CASSPGRGEGNTIYF
j_call: TRBJ2-7; cdr3_length: 14; d_call: .; v_call: TRBV28; clone_size: .; cdr3_nt: TGTGCCAGCAGTTCTTGGGGGGAGAGCTACGAGCAGTACTTC; cdr3_aa: CASSSWGESYEQYF
j_call: TRBJ2-7; cdr3_length: 16; d_call: TRBD2; v_call: TRBV28; clone_size: .; cdr3_nt: TGTGCCAGCAGTTCCTCGAGCGCGGGGGGTCCCTACGAGCAGTACTTC; cdr3_aa: CASSSSSAGGPYEQYF